Reported below is one T cell receptor beta chain. Its antigen is undetermined. A read error may explain this, as a much larger clone is one base away. This record comes from a study of T cells in Graves' hyperthyroidism and ophthalmopathy. Study findings and constraints: Through a model of 13 V-J features, ophthalmopathy was separated from stable hyperthyroidism.

Researchers amplified the TCR beta CDR3 regions from RNA transcripts. An initial round of RT-PCR targeting the TCR CDR3 relied on the HTBI primer set. One entry per CDR3 protein, called by TCRdb with MiXCR from the multiplex PCR reads. The sample lists 370,000 or so distinct CDR3 sequences, 25% occurring once. Out of roughly 10 ml of fresh peripheral blood came the PBMCs. The CDR3 contains 13 residues. Germline values: CDR1 SGHTA, CDR2 FQGNSA. The sequence came from a man between 50 and 59 years old with Graves' hyperthyroidism. The sample taken for sequencing was blood. The V and J genes are TRBV7-2 and TRBJ2-3, with a weak D call TRBD2 (6 bases). The CDR3 sequence: CACSSEGGATQYF. CDR3 nucleotide sequence: TGTGCCTGCAGCTCCGAGGGAGGCGCTACGCAGTATTTT.